This is a list of T cell receptor beta chains from one sample in a study of T-cell reconstitution after alpha-beta-depleted transplantation in children. TCRdb used MiXCR to reprocess the PCR reads, holding one entry per CDR3 protein. The repertoire has about 130,000 distinct CDR3 sequences, about a tenth of them found once; the top ten carry 24%. The sample here was PBMCs, mostly from graft donor cells, taken 180 days after TCRalphabeta/CD19-depleted stem cell transplant. These receptors were taken from a girl in the first two years of life who had a stem cell transplant for combined immunodeficiency, so the T cells may come from the graft donor. The CDR3 runs from the conserved cysteine through the conserved F or W. Fields, in order: J gene, clone size, V gene, D gene, CDR3 length, CDR3 protein, CDR3 DNA. D genes are given only for firm matches. Clone size is given for some rows only: seen once, a few or many times, or a class if the clone is expanded.

j_call: TRBJ1-5
clone_size: .
v_call: TRBV12-3/TRBV12-4
d_call: .
cdr3_length: 13
cdr3_aa: CASSFRAKQPQHF
cdr3_nt: TGTGCCAGCAGTTTCAGGGCCAAACAGCCCCAGCATTTT

j_call: TRBJ2-7
clone_size: few
v_call: TRBV7-9
d_call: .
cdr3_length: 17
cdr3_aa: CASSLARFRDRTAEQYF
cdr3_nt: TGTGCCAGCAGCTTAGCACGGTTCCGTGACAGGACCGCCGAGCAGTACTTC

j_call: TRBJ2-5
clone_size: .
v_call: TRBV7-2
d_call: .
cdr3_length: 14
cdr3_aa: CASSWRGVQETQYF
cdr3_nt: TGTGCCAGCAGCTGGCGGGGTGTTCAAGAGACCCAGTACTTC

j_call: TRBJ2-5
clone_size: few
v_call: TRBV7-6
d_call: .
cdr3_length: 16
cdr3_aa: CASSFNGLGVQETQYF
cdr3_nt: TGTGCCAGCAGCTTCAACGGGCTGGGCGTACAAGAGACCCAGTACTTC

j_call: TRBJ2-2
clone_size: .
v_call: TRBV27
d_call: TRBD1
cdr3_length: 18
cdr3_aa: CASSLSGTGAFYTGELFF
cdr3_nt: TGTGCCAGCAGTTTATCGGGGACAGGTGCCTTCTACACCGGGGAGCTGTTTTTT

j_call: TRBJ2-2
clone_size: few
v_call: TRBV24-1
d_call: TRBD1
cdr3_length: 17
cdr3_aa: CATSDPGQGAGTGELFF
cdr3_nt: TGTGCCACCAGTGACCCCGGACAGGGGGCGGGCACCGGGGAGCTGTTTTTT

j_call: TRBJ2-3
clone_size: few
v_call: TRBV7-7
d_call: .
cdr3_length: 13
cdr3_aa: CASSWGHGDTQYF
cdr3_nt: TGTGCCAGCAGCTGGGGGCACGGAGATACGCAGTATTTT

j_call: TRBJ2-5
clone_size: few
v_call: TRBV18
d_call: .
cdr3_length: 14
cdr3_aa: CASSPIYGQETQYF
cdr3_nt: TGTGCCAGCTCACCAATTTACGGCCAAGAGACCCAGTACTTC

j_call: TRBJ2-1
clone_size: .
v_call: TRBV27
d_call: .
cdr3_length: 14
cdr3_aa: CASGARAPYNEQFF
cdr3_nt: TGTGCCAGCGGTGCCCGGGCCCCGTATAATGAGCAGTTCTTC

j_call: TRBJ2-5
clone_size: .
v_call: TRBV29-1
d_call: TRBD1
cdr3_length: 13
cdr3_aa: CSFRPTGRETQYF
cdr3_nt: TGCAGCTTTCGCCCGACAGGGCGAGAGACCCAGTACTTC

j_call: TRBJ2-3
clone_size: few
v_call: TRBV3-1
d_call: TRBD2
cdr3_length: 16
cdr3_aa: CASSQVAGGHADTQYF
cdr3_nt: TGTGCCAGCAGCCAAGTAGCGGGAGGCCACGCAGATACGCAGTATTTT

j_call: TRBJ2-2
clone_size: few
v_call: TRBV5-1
d_call: .
cdr3_length: 12
cdr3_aa: CASSLYTGELFF
cdr3_nt: TGCGCCAGCAGCCTATACACCGGGGAGCTGTTTTTT

j_call: TRBJ2-7
clone_size: few
v_call: TRBV7-9
d_call: .
cdr3_length: 13
cdr3_aa: CASSPPRDYEQYF
cdr3_nt: TGTGCCAGCAGCCCCCCACGGGACTACGAGCAGTACTTC

j_call: TRBJ1-2
clone_size: .
v_call: TRBV20-1
d_call: .
cdr3_length: 16
cdr3_aa: CSARWRALAANYGYTF
cdr3_nt: TGCAGTGCCAGATGGAGGGCCCTAGCGGCTAACTATGGCTACACCTTC

j_call: TRBJ1-5
clone_size: .
v_call: TRBV28
d_call: .
cdr3_length: 13
cdr3_aa: CASTWRTGQPQHF
cdr3_nt: TGTGCCAGCACTTGGAGGACGGGTCAGCCCCAGCATTTT

j_call: TRBJ1-6
clone_size: .
v_call: TRBV20-1
d_call: .
cdr3_length: 14
cdr3_aa: CSASARVGNSPLHF
cdr3_nt: TGCAGTGCTAGCGCCAGGGTCGGTAATTCACCCCTCCACTTT

j_call: TRBJ1-2
clone_size: .
v_call: TRBV30
d_call: .
cdr3_length: 13
cdr3_aa: CAWSVDSNYGYTF
cdr3_nt: TGTGCCTGGAGTGTAGACTCTAACTATGGCTACACCTTC

j_call: TRBJ2-7
clone_size: .
v_call: TRBV12-3/TRBV12-4
d_call: TRBD2
cdr3_length: 15
cdr3_aa: CASSWGLAGNYEQYF
cdr3_nt: TGTGCCAGCAGCTGGGGACTAGCGGGAAACTACGAGCAGTACTTC

j_call: TRBJ2-1
clone_size: .
v_call: TRBV11-2
d_call: .
cdr3_length: 13
cdr3_aa: CASSLWGAGEQFF
cdr3_nt: TGTGCCAGCAGCTTATGGGGGGCGGGTGAGCAGTTCTTC

j_call: TRBJ2-7
clone_size: few
v_call: TRBV20-1
d_call: TRBD2
cdr3_length: 13
cdr3_aa: CSAIAGDPYEQYF
cdr3_nt: TGCAGTGCCATAGCGGGAGATCCGTACGAGCAGTACTTC

j_call: TRBJ2-7
clone_size: few
v_call: TRBV20-1
d_call: .
cdr3_length: 13
cdr3_aa: CSASTVLSYEQYF
cdr3_nt: TGCAGTGCGTCGACAGTTCTCTCCTACGAGCAGTACTTC

j_call: TRBJ2-5
clone_size: .
v_call: TRBV20-1
d_call: TRBD1
cdr3_length: 13
cdr3_aa: CSALDRAQETQYF
cdr3_nt: TGCAGTGCTTTGGACAGGGCCCAAGAGACCCAGTACTTC

j_call: TRBJ2-5
clone_size: few
v_call: TRBV10-3
d_call: TRBD2
cdr3_length: 15
cdr3_aa: CAISATSGMIETQYF
cdr3_nt: TGTGCCATCAGTGCGACTAGCGGGATGATAGAGACCCAGTACTTC

j_call: TRBJ1-1
clone_size: .
v_call: TRBV29-1
d_call: .
cdr3_length: 13
cdr3_aa: CSATAGMNTEAFF
cdr3_nt: TGCAGCGCAACAGCGGGGATGAACACTGAAGCTTTCTTT

j_call: TRBJ2-7
clone_size: few
v_call: TRBV10-3
d_call: .
cdr3_length: 12
cdr3_aa: CAISEQGYEQYF
cdr3_nt: TGTGCCATCAGTGAGCAGGGCTACGAGCAGTACTTC

j_call: TRBJ2-3
clone_size: .
v_call: TRBV9
d_call: TRBD2
cdr3_length: 15
cdr3_aa: CASSVLLAGADTQYF
cdr3_nt: TGTGCCAGCAGCGTATTGCTAGCGGGGGCAGATACGCAGTATTTT

j_call: TRBJ2-1
clone_size: .
v_call: TRBV11-3
d_call: TRBD2
cdr3_length: 13
cdr3_aa: CASSPRLANEQFF
cdr3_nt: TGTGCCAGCAGCCCTCGACTAGCCAATGAGCAGTTCTTC

j_call: TRBJ2-3
clone_size: .
v_call: TRBV15
d_call: .
cdr3_length: 13
cdr3_aa: CATSRVGGIGQYF
cdr3_nt: TGTGCCACCAGCAGAGTTGGGGGAATCGGGCAGTATTTT

j_call: TRBJ2-5
clone_size: few
v_call: TRBV4-1
d_call: .
cdr3_length: 15
cdr3_aa: CASSQVVSGQETQYF
cdr3_nt: TGCGCCAGCAGCCAAGTCGTCTCAGGTCAAGAGACCCAGTACTTC

j_call: TRBJ2-3
clone_size: few
v_call: TRBV29-1
d_call: .
cdr3_length: 13
cdr3_aa: CSVDHRGTDTQYF
cdr3_nt: TGCAGCGTTGACCACAGGGGCACAGATACGCAGTATTTT

j_call: TRBJ2-3
clone_size: .
v_call: TRBV12-3/TRBV12-4
d_call: TRBD1
cdr3_length: 13
cdr3_aa: CASSHTGVDTQYF
cdr3_nt: TGTGCCAGCAGTCATACAGGGGTGGATACGCAGTATTTT

j_call: TRBJ2-3
clone_size: .
v_call: TRBV29-1
d_call: .
cdr3_length: 16
cdr3_aa: CSVEDQEGGASDTQYF
cdr3_nt: TGCAGCGTTGAAGATCAGGAGGGGGGCGCCTCAGATACGCAGTATTTT

j_call: TRBJ2-6
clone_size: few
v_call: TRBV19
d_call: .
cdr3_length: 13
cdr3_aa: CASTFSGANVLTF
cdr3_nt: TGTGCCAGTACCTTTTCTGGGGCCAACGTCCTGACTTTC

j_call: TRBJ2-5
clone_size: few
v_call: TRBV29-1
d_call: TRBD1
cdr3_length: 15
cdr3_aa: CSVGPQQGSQETQYF
cdr3_nt: TGCAGCGTTGGGCCCCAACAGGGGTCCCAAGAGACCCAGTACTTC

j_call: TRBJ2-4
clone_size: many
v_call: TRBV10-3
d_call: .
cdr3_length: 15
cdr3_aa: CAISESGLAKNIQYF
cdr3_nt: TGTGCCATCAGTGAGTCAGGGTTGGCCAAAAACATTCAGTACTTC

j_call: TRBJ2-7
clone_size: few
v_call: TRBV29-1
d_call: .
cdr3_length: 13
cdr3_aa: CSAKGPKTYEQYF
cdr3_nt: TGCAGCGCGAAGGGACCTAAAACCTACGAGCAGTACTTC

j_call: TRBJ2-1
clone_size: many
v_call: TRBV27
d_call: TRBD2
cdr3_length: 16
cdr3_aa: CASSLFSGSRGNEQFF
cdr3_nt: TGTGCCAGCAGTTTATTTAGCGGGAGTAGGGGCAATGAGCAGTTCTTC

j_call: TRBJ1-1
clone_size: .
v_call: TRBV29-1
d_call: .
cdr3_length: 10
cdr3_aa: CSVGHFEAFF
cdr3_nt: TGCAGCGTGGGACATTTCGAAGCTTTCTTT

j_call: TRBJ1-5
clone_size: .
v_call: TRBV6-1
d_call: .
cdr3_length: 14
cdr3_aa: CASSTPSAGQPQHF
cdr3_nt: TGTGCCAGCAGTACCCCCTCGGCGGGTCAGCCCCAGCATTTT

j_call: TRBJ2-1
clone_size: few
v_call: TRBV20-1
d_call: TRBD2
cdr3_length: 19
cdr3_aa: CSAVSGAGSPYTSYNEQFF
cdr3_nt: TGCAGTGCAGTCTCAGGAGCGGGGTCCCCCTATACCTCCTACAATGAGCAGTTCTTC

j_call: TRBJ1-2
clone_size: .
v_call: TRBV5-1
d_call: TRBD1
cdr3_length: 16
cdr3_aa: CASTLKWDSGGDGYTF
cdr3_nt: TGCGCCAGCACCTTGAAATGGGACAGCGGAGGAGATGGCTACACCTTC

j_call: TRBJ2-5
clone_size: .
v_call: TRBV21-1
d_call: .
cdr3_length: 14
cdr3_aa: CASSKALEQETQYF
cdr3_nt: TGTGCCAGCAGCAAAGCGCTTGAGCAAGAGACCCAGTACTTC

j_call: TRBJ2-7
clone_size: .
v_call: TRBV3-1
d_call: .
cdr3_length: 15
cdr3_aa: CASSQETVVRYEQYF
cdr3_nt: TGTGCCAGCAGCCAAGAGACAGTCGTAAGGTACGAGCAGTACTTC

j_call: TRBJ2-3
clone_size: few
v_call: TRBV7-3
d_call: .
cdr3_length: 14
cdr3_aa: CASSRGGRTDTQYF
cdr3_nt: TGTGCCAGCAGCCGCGGTGGGCGCACAGATACGCAGTATTTT

j_call: TRBJ2-2
clone_size: .
v_call: TRBV5-1
d_call: TRBD1
cdr3_length: 16
cdr3_aa: CASSLEGRGQTGELFF
cdr3_nt: TGCGCCAGCAGCTTGGAGGGCAGGGGGCAAACCGGGGAGCTGTTTTTT

j_call: TRBJ2-3
clone_size: few
v_call: TRBV7-6
d_call: .
cdr3_length: 13
cdr3_aa: CASSGTGKDTQYF
cdr3_nt: TGTGCCAGCAGCGGGACGGGGAAAGATACGCAGTATTTT

j_call: TRBJ2-2
clone_size: many
v_call: TRBV10-3
d_call: .
cdr3_length: 15
cdr3_aa: CAITEGAPNTGELFF
cdr3_nt: TGTGCCATCACTGAAGGGGCACCGAACACCGGGGAGCTGTTTTTT

j_call: TRBJ2-1
clone_size: few
v_call: TRBV6-1
d_call: TRBD2
cdr3_length: 13
cdr3_aa: CASSRGGNNEQFF
cdr3_nt: TGTGCCAGCAGTCGGGGGGGGAACAATGAGCAGTTCTTC

j_call: TRBJ2-5
clone_size: .
v_call: TRBV5-4
d_call: .
cdr3_length: 14
cdr3_aa: CASSSGLLQETQYF
cdr3_nt: TGTGCCAGCAGCTCGGGACTCCTCCAAGAGACCCAGTACTTC

j_call: TRBJ1-4
clone_size: .
v_call: TRBV5-6
d_call: .
cdr3_length: 14
cdr3_aa: CASSPRAYNEKLFF
cdr3_nt: TGTGCCAGCAGCCCTAGAGCTTATAATGAAAAACTGTTTTTT

j_call: TRBJ2-1
clone_size: many
v_call: TRBV5-1
d_call: TRBD2
cdr3_length: 15
cdr3_aa: CASSPLAGPYNEQFF
cdr3_nt: TGCGCCAGCAGCCCCCTAGCGGGACCCTACAATGAGCAGTTCTTC

j_call: TRBJ2-2
clone_size: .
v_call: TRBV21-1
d_call: .
cdr3_length: 17
cdr3_aa: CASSKGSDRGQSGELFF
cdr3_nt: TGTGCCAGCAGCAAGGGGTCGGACAGGGGGCAAAGCGGGGAGCTGTTTTTT

j_call: TRBJ1-1
clone_size: many
v_call: TRBV18
d_call: .
cdr3_length: 16
cdr3_aa: CASSPRGDLMNTEAFF
cdr3_nt: TGTGCCAGCTCACCACGGGGGGACCTCATGAACACTGAAGCTTTCTTT

j_call: TRBJ1-1
clone_size: few
v_call: TRBV12-3/TRBV12-4
d_call: .
cdr3_length: 13
cdr3_aa: CASSLSRITEAFF
cdr3_nt: TGTGCCAGCAGTTTATCGAGGATCACTGAAGCTTTCTTT

j_call: TRBJ2-3
clone_size: few
v_call: TRBV5-1
d_call: .
cdr3_length: 15
cdr3_aa: CASSFLGGDTDTQYF
cdr3_nt: TGCGCCAGCAGCTTTCTAGGAGGTGACACAGATACGCAGTATTTT